Given below is one TCR beta chain in context. Generated by immunoSEQ multiplex PCR, the TCRdb table keeps only in-frame clones and is missing some. The sample contains around 150,000 clones, roughly 95% of which appear only once. This entry is derived from a study of control samples from healthy donors and cancer patients. Sample: blood. The clonotype originates from a woman in her thirties in good health.

In nucleotides, the CDR3 is TGTGCCAGCAGGGGAGTGAACACTGAAGCTTTCTTT. This codes for CASRGVNTEAFF. The chain employs TRBV3-1 (or the pseudogene TRBV3-2) and TRBJ1-1; D ambiguous. The length of the CDR3 is 12 residues. CDR1 and CDR2 (germline): LGHDT, YNNKEL (reference sequence). Trimming took off 6 bases at V and 0 bases at J, with 5 bases between the two ends.